The source of this T cell receptor beta chain is a study of T-cell memory formation after mild COVID-19. The V and J ends lost 6 bases and 0 bases respectively, with 11 bases between them. Germline V gene lookup returns CDR1 DFQATT and CDR2 SNEGSKA (reference sequence). The CDR3 has 14 amino acids. This clonotype was detected ten times or more. TCRdb processed the 5' RACE reads anew with MiXCR; each CDR3 protein has one entry. This table holds some 350,000 distinct CDR3 sequences, more than 15% found once. What was sequenced was PBMCs or a T cell subset sorted from them (not recorded which). This chain uses TRBV20-1 with TRBJ1-4; maybe TRBD1 (5 bases). The clonotype comes from a man aged 18 to 30 who had mild COVID-19 (a few samples of this study predate the infection). Cell type and time point are not known. CDR3 bases: TGCAGTGCGGGGACGCCCGCAACTAATGAAAAACTGTTTTTT. Its translation is CSAGTPATNEKLFF.